The clone carrying this T cell receptor (beta chain) was detected a few times. No antigen is known for it. This entry comes from a study of T cells in Graves' hyperthyroidism and ophthalmopathy. The study, taken as a whole, reports: Through a model of 13 V-J features, ophthalmopathy was separated from stable hyperthyroidism. Prediction of ophthalmopathy progression came a median roughly 7.1 months pre-onset.

Enrolled ophthalmopathy patients presented with a Clinical Activity Score of at least 3, a NOSPECS grade of at least 4, and disease duration under 3 months. PBMCs were derived from about 9.1 ml fresh peripheral blood. TCR beta CDR3 regions were amplified from RNA. With the HTBI primer set, the TCR CDR3 went through a first round of RT-PCR. TCRdb re-called the multiplex PCR reads through MiXCR, storing one row per CDR3 protein. The table lists 550,000 to 700,000 distinct CDR3 sequences, 14% to 15% of them singletons, with 3.5% to 4.5% in the top ten. This CDR3 is 13 amino acids long. Per the germline V gene, CDR1 is GTSNPN and CDR2 is SVGIG (reference sequence). V gave up 1 base and J gave up 3 bases; unmatched junction bases: 2.

What was sequenced was blood. The chain joins TRBV30 to TRBJ2-7, with 8 nucleotides matching TRBD1. The receptor's source is a woman aged 40-49 years with Graves' ophthalmopathy. The CDR3: CAWSDRGIYEQYF. In nucleotides, the CDR3 is TGTGCCTGGAGTGACAGGGGGATCTACGAGCAGTACTTC.